Following are 23 T cell receptor beta chains from one sample sequenced in a study of blood T cell repertoires in COVID-19 (TCRdb year 2020). Library creation used the immunoSEQ multiplex PCR assay. TCRdb provides this immuneACCESS table in a form limited to in-frame rearrangements. Some clones are lacking; in checked studies, under half of them reflect an unresolved V gene, and why the rest are absent is not known. For this sample there are about 160,000 clones; around 81% appear just once. 10% to 15% of the sample is taken by the ten largest. Sequenced input: peripheral blood. Receptor source: a man between 65 and 80 years old who had recovered from COVID-19.

The chain recombines TRBV10-1 with TRBJ2-5, with TRBD2 as a possible D gene (5 bases). Trimming stripped 3 bases from V and 2 bases from J, with 10 bases between. CDR3 length: 14 amino acids. Germline loops: CDR1 WNHNN, CDR2 SYGVQD (reference sequence). As DNA, the CDR3 is TGCGCCAGCAGTGAAGGTACTAGACAAGAGACCCAGTACTTC. It yields the protein CASSEGTRQETQYF.

The chain links TRBV24-1 to TRBJ1-1; D not resolved. Germline V CDR1 and CDR2: KGHDR, SFDVKD. The CDR3 is 14 amino acids. The V end lost 4 bases, the J end lost 1 base, and 9 bases lay between the germline ends. The CDR3 spells CATSEAGKNTEAFF. The CDR3, as DNA: TGTGCCACCAGTGAGGCCGGGAAGAACACTGAAGCTTTCTTT.

This rearrangement joins TRBV6-6 to TRBJ2-7; D is unclear. This CDR3 contains 12 residues. V shed 1 base and J shed 3 bases, with 4 bases lying between them. Germline V gene lookup returns CDR1 MNHNY and CDR2 SVGAGI (reference sequence). The CDR3 sequence is CASSYLNYEQYF. The CDR3 DNA reads TGTGCCAGCAGTTACTTAAACTACGAGCAGTACTTC.

The rearrangement uses TRBV6-1 and TRBJ1-2, with 8 bases matching TRBD1. In germline, CDR1 is MNHNS, CDR2 SASEGT. This CDR3 region has 15 residues. Losses at the gene ends were 0 bases for V and 4 bases for J; bases not matched to a gene: 4. As DNA, the CDR3 is TGTGCCAGCAGTGAAGCGCACAGGGGGGTCTATGGCTACACCTTC. Translated: CASSEAHRGVYGYTF.

This clone was found a few times. The gene calls are TRBV14 and TRBJ2-3; 9 bases align to TRBD1. The CDR3 spans 15 residues. The V and J ends lost 0 bases and 14 bases, in that order; junction bases with no gene match: 12. CDR1 and CDR2 (germline): SGHDN, FVKESK. The CDR3 region is CASSQELPGQGPLYF. The CDR3 region has the DNA TGTGCCAGCAGCCAAGAGCTCCCGGGACAGGGTCCCCTGTATTTT.

V usage is TRBV5-8 and J usage is TRBJ2-2, with 9 bases that match TRBD2. V was clipped by 10 bases and J by 3 bases; unmatched bases: 10. Germline CDR1 is SGHTS and CDR2 is YDEGEE. The CDR3 has 15 residues. The CDR3 nucleotides are TGTGCCGGGCGTTATAGCGGGAGCTACACCGGGGAGCTGTTTTTT. Amino acids: CAGRYSGSYTGELFF.

This sequence joins TRBV10-3 and TRBJ2-6; perhaps TRBD1 as D (5 bases). V lost 6 bases and J 2 bases, leaving 11 bases between the germline ends. The CDR3 extends over 15 amino acids. Germline V gene sequence: CDR1 ENHRY, CDR2 SYGVKD. The CDR3 is CAISHAGTGANVLTF. The CDR3 nucleotides read TGTGCCATCAGCCATGCAGGGACTGGGGCCAACGTCCTGACTTTC.

This clone has only one observation. V and J are TRBV4-2 and TRBJ1-5; 9 bases map to TRBD1. The CDR3 consists of 16 residues. CDR1 and CDR2 (germline): LGHNA, YNFKEQ. V was clipped by 4 bases and J by 10 bases; unmatched bases: 14. CDR3 sequence reads: CASSPTGGTSVEPQHF. In nucleotides, the CDR3 is TGTGCCAGCAGCCCAACAGGGGGCACATCGGTCGAACCCCAGCATTTT.

The V gene is TRBV5-1, the J gene TRBJ1-1, with D hard to call. This CDR3 region has 14 residues. V gave up 2 bases and J gave up 4 bases, with 12 bases separating them. Germline V gene data show CDR1 as SGHRS and CDR2 as YFSETQ. This chain's CDR3 is CASSFTGTSTEAFF. The CDR3 nucleotides read TGCGCCAGCAGCTTTACGGGTACGTCCACTGAAGCTTTCTTT.

The gene calls are TRBV18 and TRBJ2-6, with D hard to call. Trimming stripped 5 bases from V and 0 bases from J, with 14 bases between. Germline values: CDR1 KGHSH, CDR2 LQKENI. The CDR3 extends over 17 amino acids. The CDR3 loop is CASSAIFGDSGANVLTF. The DNA of the CDR3 is TGTGCCAGCTCAGCCATCTTTGGAGACTCTGGGGCCAACGTCCTGACTTTC.

The rearrangement links TRBV7-6 to TRBJ2-7; TRBD1 matches at 7 bases. Trimming at V came to 1 base and at J to 0 bases, leaving 3 bases not matched to a gene. The CDR3 length is 15 residues. Germline V gives CDR1 SGHVS, CDR2 FNYEAQ. CDR3 DNA: TGTGCCAGCAGCTTAGGACAGGGCGGCTCCTACGAGCAGTACTTC. Protein sequence: CASSLGQGGSYEQYF.

This chain links TRBV27 with TRBJ2-1; 7 bases align to TRBD2. With V trimmed by 3 bases and J by 15 bases, 8 bases remained unmatched. Per the germline V gene, CDR1 is MNHEY and CDR2 is SMNVEV (reference sequence). The CDR3 consists of 12 residues. The CDR3 region is CASSLWGGSWFF. The DNA for the CDR3 is TGTGCCAGCAGTTTGTGGGGGGGGAGTTGGTTCTTC.

The rearrangement uses TRBV2 and TRBJ2-7; maybe TRBD1 (5 bases). The germline V gene encodes CDR1 SNHLY and CDR2 FYNNEI. This CDR3 contains 16 residues. Trimming removed 6 bases at V and 0 bases at J, with 18 bases between. In DNA form, the CDR3 reads TGTGCCAGCAGCTCCGTTCCCACCAGGGTCTCCTACGAGCAGTACTTC. This translates into CASSSVPTRVSYEQYF.

Only one count was recorded for this clone. The chain is built from TRBV12-5 and TRBJ2-1; 10 bases align to TRBD1. CDR3 size: 13 residues. Germline V lookup: CDR1 LGHNT, CDR2 FRNRAP. V lost 7 bases and J lost 9; bases outside the gene matches: 6. The CDR3 is CASAPDRGAEQFF. CDR3 DNA sequence: TGTGCTAGTGCTCCGGACAGGGGGGCTGAGCAGTTCTTC.

In DNA, the CDR3 is TGTGCCAGCAGCTTGCGTAGCGGGGGTGGCGATGAGCAGTTCTTC. The encoded protein is CASSLRSGGGDEQFF. The chain is built from TRBV5-4 and TRBJ2-1; 9 positions agree with TRBD2. This CDR3 region has 15 residues. Germline V gene sequence: CDR1 SGHNT, CDR2 YYREEE (reference sequence). V was clipped by 1 base and J by 8 bases; unmatched bases: 7. The variable domain in full, with the rest retrieved from reference TRBV5-4 and TRBJ2-1, is ETGVTQSPTHLIKTRGQQVTLRCSSQSGHNTVSWYQQALGQGPQFIFQYYREEENGRGNFPPRFSGLQFPNYSSELNVNALELDDSALYLCASSLRSGGGDEQFFGPGTRLTVL.

The chain employs TRBV2 and TRBJ1-1; 10 bases are shared with TRBD1. Germline V gene sequence: CDR1 SNHLY, CDR2 FYNNEI. V shed 4 bases and J 3 bases; nucleotides not matched to a gene: 2. The CDR3 consists of 14 residues. The DNA of the CDR3 is TGTGCCAGCAGTGTGGACAGGGGGTACACTGAAGCTTTCTTT. Its translation is CASSVDRGYTEAFF.

The chain is built from TRBV18 and TRBJ2-3, with TRBD2 matching over 7 bases. The germline V gene has CDR1 KGHSH and CDR2 LQKENI. After removal of 5 bases from V and 6 bases from J, the junction contained 2 bases not matched to a gene. This CDR3 is 12 amino acids long. The CDR3 DNA is TGTGCCAGCTCAGCGGGGGAGGATACGCAGTATTTT. Translated, it gives CASSAGEDTQYF.

The chain carries TRBV28 and TRBJ1-5; D possibly corresponds to TRBD1 (5 bases). V was pared by 7 bases and J by 9 bases, with 16 bases between. This CDR3 has 13 residues. From germline, CDR1 is MDHEN and CDR2 SYDVKM. For the CDR3, the DNA is TGTGCCAGCACCCGGGGGGGAAGGCCGCCCCAGCATTTT. It specifies CASTRGGRPPQHF. The whole variable domain, remainder taken from reference TRBV28 and TRBJ1-5, is DVKVTQSSRYLVKRTGEKVFLECVQDMDHENMFWYRQDPGLGLRLIYFSYDVKMKEKGDIPEGYSVSREKKERFSLILESASTNQTSMYLCASTRGGRPPQHFGDGTRLSIL.

The chain employs TRBV6-2 or TRBV6-3 and TRBJ1-2, with TRBD1 as a possible D gene (6 bases). V was cut by 0 bases and J by 0 bases, with 8 bases left in between. Germline V gene sequence: CDR1 MNHEY, CDR2 SVGEGT. The CDR3 covers 15 residues. In DNA form, the CDR3 reads TGTGCCAGCAGTTACTCGAGACAGGCTAACTATGGCTACACCTTC. Encoded protein: CASSYSRQANYGYTF.

CDR3 nucleotides: TGCGCCAGCCTTAGCGGGACAAAGGATACGCAGTATTTT. Translation: CASLSGTKDTQYF. The chain combines TRBV5-1 with TRBJ2-3, with 8 bases that match TRBD2. Trimming took 7 bases from V and 6 from J; bases not matched to a gene: 7. The CDR3 totals 13 residues. Germline V gene sequence: CDR1 SGHRS, CDR2 YFSETQ.

The rearrangement joins TRBV7-9 to TRBJ2-2, with 7 bases lining up with TRBD1. The CDR3 runs 16 residues. Unmatched junction bases numbered 10, after V lost 4 bases and J lost 5 bases. Looked up from germline, CDR1 is SEHNR and CDR2 is FQNEAQ (reference sequence). In DNA form, the CDR3 reads TGTGCCAGCAGCTCTAGGGGGCTCGATGGTACCGGGGAGCTGTTTTTT. It translates to CASSSRGLDGTGELFF.

The genes are TRBV7-2 and TRBJ2-2; 7 bases agree with TRBD2. Germline V gives CDR1 SGHTA, CDR2 FQGNSA. CDR3 length: 15 amino acids. J lost 6 bases, V lost 5 bases, and 9 bases had no gene match. This CDR3 is CASSPRGTTAGELFF. CDR3 in DNA: TGTGCCAGCAGCCCGCGGGGGACGACCGCCGGGGAGCTGTTTTTT.

The chain links TRBV4-2 to TRBJ2-6; maybe TRBD2 (7 bases). This CDR3 region has 17 residues. CDR1 and CDR2 from the germline V gene are LGHNA and YNFKEQ. V was cut by 0 bases and J by 3 bases, with 12 bases left in between. In nucleotides, the CDR3 is TGTGCCAGCAGCCAAGATTGGGGGGGCGGTGGGGCCAACGTCCTGACTTTC. Its translation: CASSQDWGGGGANVLTF.